This T cell receptor (beta chain) was found in a study of blood T cell repertoires in COVID-19. Study at large: Samples of COVID-19 (acute and convalescent) were obtained from the United States, Italy and Spain. T cells, B-cell-depleted T cells, or PBMCs provided the cDNA or gDNA that served as material.

The Seattle site enrolled patients during active infection and followed them longitudinally. In the authors' workflow: Reference gene primer amplification in the assay estimated nucleated cell counts. Here immunoSEQ multiplex PCR was the method, and the copy in TCRdb shows in-frame clones only, minus some. Clonal size and the V and J genes are those of that table, whereas D and trimming came from the DNA. The table records 400,000 to 450,000 clones, around 88% of them present only once. Germline assignment: CDR1 SGHAT and CDR2 FQDESV (reference sequence). Trimming cost V 3 bases and J 2 bases; bases outside gene matches: 3. The CDR3 spans 16 residues.

The origin of this receptor is a woman aged 50 to 65 with COVID-19, enrolled during active disease. The chain recombines TRBV11-1 with TRBJ2-3; TRBD2 matches 12 bases. The material sequenced was peripheral blood. The CDR3: CASSFLAGGFTDTQYF. CDR3 in DNA: TGTGCCAGCAGCTTTCTAGCGGGGGGGTTCACAGATACGCAGTATTTT. The full variable domain, with the rest looked up from reference TRBV11-1 and TRBJ2-3, is EAEVAQSPRYKITEKSQAVAFWCDPISGHATLYWYRQILGQGPELLVQFQDESVVDDSQLPKDRFSAERLKGVDSTLKIQPAELGDSAMYLCASSFLAGGFTDTQYFGPGTRLTVL.